One sample yielded the 18 T cell receptor beta chains listed below, sequenced in a study of blood T cell repertoires in COVID-19. Here immunoSEQ multiplex PCR was the method, and the copy in TCRdb shows in-frame clones only, minus some. Of approximately 70,000 clones listed, 85% to 90% are singletons. What was sequenced was peripheral blood. Every receptor here comes from a woman in her fifties or sixties with acute or convalescent COVID-19.

The V call is TRBV20-1, the J call TRBJ2-5; no reliable D call. In germline, CDR1 is DFQATT, CDR2 SNEGSKA (reference sequence). This CDR3 comprises 11 residues. The germline V and J ends were trimmed by 6 bases and 1 base, with 6 bases remaining between them. The CDR3 nucleotides read TGCAGTGCGACTCTCCAAGAGACCCAGTACTTC. Protein product: CSATLQETQYF.

The chain's CDR3 is CASSIRQGGNQPQHF. The CDR3 DNA reads TGTGCCAGTAGTATTCGGCAGGGGGGCAATCAGCCCCAGCATTTT. The genes are TRBV19 and TRBJ1-5, with 7 bases lining up with TRBD1. With 3 bases clipped from V and 2 bases from J, the junction kept 4 bases outside the gene matches. CDR1 LNHDA and CDR2 SQIVND come from the germline V gene (reference sequence). The CDR3 has 15 residues.

The chain combines TRBV7-2 with TRBJ2-4; D is ambiguous. Germline V gene sequence: CDR1 SGHTA, CDR2 FQGNSA. CDR3 length equals 14 residues. Between the trimmed V and J ends, which lost 3 bases and 3 bases, there was a span of 9 bases. The CDR3 region has the DNA TGTGCCAGCAGCTTTTCGTCCGGCAAAAACATTCAGTACTTC. This encodes CASSFSSGKNIQYF.

The chain uses TRBV6-5 and TRBJ1-1, with D possibly being TRBD1 (6 bases). In germline, CDR1 is MNHEY, CDR2 SVGAGI. V lost 4 bases, J lost 4 bases, and 19 bases lay in between. This CDR3 comprises 16 residues. DNA for the CDR3: TGTGCCAGCAGTTCATCCACAGGGCGCGGTGGCACTGAAGCTTTCTTT. Amino acid sequence: CASSSSTGRGGTEAFF.

This clone was seen more than once but under ten times. This chain connects TRBV29-1 to TRBJ1-2; 10 bases are shared with TRBD1. The CDR3 runs to 14 residues. Germline CDR1 is SQVTM and CDR2 is ANQGSEA. V shed 5 bases, J shed 8 bases, and the junction held 11 bases outside the gene matches. The CDR3 sequence: CSVPGGTGELGYTF. The CDR3 region has the DNA TGCAGCGTTCCAGGAGGGACAGGGGAATTGGGCTACACCTTC.

V usage is TRBV7-2 and J usage is TRBJ2-1; D may be TRBD2 (6 bases). The CDR3 is 15 amino acids. Germline V CDR1 and CDR2: SGHTA, FQGNSA. V was clipped by 4 bases and J by 0 bases, with 10 bases between them. In DNA form, the CDR3 reads TGTGCCAGCAGCTCGGACGGGAGCTCCTACAATGAGCAGTTCTTC. It specifies CASSSDGSSYNEQFF.

The V call is TRBV7-2, the J call TRBJ1-1; tentatively, D is TRBD1 (5 bases). There are 13 residues in the CDR3. Per germline, CDR1 SGHTA and CDR2 FQGNSA. Trimming shortened V by 2 bases and J by 4 bases, and 8 bases separated the two germline ends. CDR3 sequence (DNA): TGTGCCAGCAGCTTACAGGGAGGCACTGAAGCTTTCTTT. Its protein product is CASSLQGGTEAFF.

The chain couples TRBV6-2 or TRBV6-3 to TRBJ2-7, with TRBD1 identical over 8 bases. CDR1 and CDR2 (germline): MNHEY, SVGEGT. The V and J ends lost 0 bases and 0 bases, in that order; junction bases with no gene match: 7. The CDR3 covers 17 residues. The CDR3 coding sequence is TGTGCCAGCAGTTACTCCCTTTCAGGGGGCTCCTCCTACGAGCAGTACGTC. Protein sequence: CASSYSLSGGSSYEQYV.

The CDR3 reads CASRPLYPGQGQRAYGYTF. The CDR3, as DNA: TGTGCCAGCAGACCATTATATCCGGGACAAGGTCAAAGGGCCTATGGCTACACCTTC. This rearrangement joins TRBV27 to TRBJ1-2, with a tentative D call TRBD1 (6 bases). The ends were cut back, 6 bases at V and 4 bases at J, with 30 bases in the middle. Germline V CDR1 and CDR2: MNHEY, SMNVEV (reference sequence). CDR3 length: 19 residues.

V is TRBV10-2 and J is TRBJ2-2; D is possibly TRBD2 (5 bases). The CDR3 spans 14 residues. The V gene lost 2 bases and the J gene lost 6 bases, with 10 bases spanning the gap. The V gene's germline CDR1 is WSHSY and CDR2 SAAADI. CDR3 in amino acids: CASSEDTRAGELFF. CDR3 DNA: TGCGCCAGCAGTGAGGATACGCGGGCCGGGGAGCTGTTTTTT.

As DNA, the CDR3 is TGCAGTGCTAGTCGTGCCGGACAGGGGCGGCGCTCTGGAAACACCATATATTTT. It yields the protein CSASRAGQGRRSGNTIYF. The chain carries TRBV20-1 and TRBJ1-3, with TRBD1 matching 9 bases. The CDR3 is 18 amino acids. V dropped 3 bases and J dropped 0; count of bases not matched to a gene: 12. Germline CDR1 DFQATT, CDR2 SNEGSKA (reference sequence).

The chain employs TRBV7-8 and TRBJ2-5; 12 positions agree with TRBD2. This CDR3 spans 16 amino acids. With V trimmed by 2 bases and J by 4 bases, 5 bases remained unmatched. The germline V gene encodes CDR1 SGHVS and CDR2 FQNEAQ. CDR3: CASSLLAGGLGETQYF. The CDR3 DNA sequence: TGTGCCAGCAGCTTACTAGCGGGGGGGCTGGGAGAGACCCAGTACTTC.

V and J are TRBV19 and TRBJ1-3; D call uncertain. From germline, CDR1 is LNHDA and CDR2 SQIVND (reference sequence). This CDR3 is 14 amino acids long. The V and J ends lost 5 bases and 0 bases respectively, with 8 bases between them. The CDR3 reads CASSPDYSGNTIYF. The DNA for the CDR3 is TGTGCCAGTAGTCCCGACTACTCTGGAAACACCATATATTTT.

The J gene is TRBJ2-1, the V gene TRBV15; 11 nucleotides line up with TRBD1. This CDR3 spans 15 amino acids. With V trimmed by 5 bases and J by 5 bases, 5 bases remained unmatched. Germline-derived CDR1 and CDR2 are LNHNV and YYDKDF (reference sequence). The CDR3 coding sequence is TGTGCCACCAGCCTGGGACAGGGGGAACACAATGAGCAGTTCTTC. Its protein is CATSLGQGEHNEQFF.

The sample holds one count of this clone. The chain recombines TRBV19 with TRBJ2-5; D is perhaps TRBD2 (6 bases). Trimming shortened V by 4 bases and J by 5 bases, and 14 bases separated the two germline ends. The CDR3 sequence is 14 residues long. The germline V gene has CDR1 LNHDA and CDR2 SQIVND (reference sequence). As DNA, the CDR3 is TGTGCCAGTAGTAGGTTTGGCAGCGGGGAGACCCAGTACTTC. Protein sequence: CASSRFGSGETQYF.

The V and J genes are TRBV28 and TRBJ1-2; perhaps TRBD1 as D (5 bases). Germline V CDR1 and CDR2: MDHEN, SYDVKM. The CDR3 is 14 residues long. The ends were cut back, 1 base at V and 7 bases at J, with 13 bases in the middle. The CDR3 DNA sequence: TGTGCCAGCAGTTTATCAGCAGGGTTGGGTGGCTACACCTTC. Translation gives CASSLSAGLGGYTF.

This chain uses TRBV27 with TRBJ2-7; 10 positions agree with TRBD1. The J segment lost 7 bases and the V segment lost 5 bases, leaving 17 bases of the junction unmatched. In germline, CDR1 is MNHEY, CDR2 SMNVEV (reference sequence). This CDR3 is 17 amino acids long. For the CDR3, the DNA is TGTGCCAGCAGTCCACGCTACCGGGACAGGGGTGCAGGGGAGCAGTACGTC. Translated, it gives CASSPRYRDRGAGEQYV.

This clone was seen only a few times. V and J are TRBV18 and TRBJ2-5; tentative D call: TRBD1 (5 bases). CDR1 and CDR2 from the germline V gene are KGHSH and LQKENI. Trimming removed 8 bases at V and 5 bases at J, with 18 bases between. The CDR3 is 14 amino acids. CDR3: CASAAMDAGETQYF. CDR3 in DNA: TGTGCCAGCGCCGCCATGGACGCAGGGGAGACCCAGTACTTC.